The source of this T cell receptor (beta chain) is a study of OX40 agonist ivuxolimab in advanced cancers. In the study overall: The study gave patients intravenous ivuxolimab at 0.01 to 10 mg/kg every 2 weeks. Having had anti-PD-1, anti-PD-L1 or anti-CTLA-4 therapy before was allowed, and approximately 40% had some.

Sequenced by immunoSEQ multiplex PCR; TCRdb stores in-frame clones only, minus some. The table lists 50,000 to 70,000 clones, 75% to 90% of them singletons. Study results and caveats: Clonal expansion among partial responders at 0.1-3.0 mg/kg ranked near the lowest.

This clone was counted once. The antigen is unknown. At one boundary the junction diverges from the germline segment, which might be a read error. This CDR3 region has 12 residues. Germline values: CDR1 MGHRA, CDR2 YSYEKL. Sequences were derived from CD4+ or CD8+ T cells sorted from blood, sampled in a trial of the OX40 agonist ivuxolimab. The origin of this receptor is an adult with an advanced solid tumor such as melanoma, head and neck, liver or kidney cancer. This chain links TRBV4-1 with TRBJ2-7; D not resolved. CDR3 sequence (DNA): TGCGCCAGCAGCCAAGATAGGCTGACCCCTTGTTTC. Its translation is CASSQDRLTPCF.